The sequence of this T cell receptor beta chain was determined in a study of coeliac disease. Study at large: High-resolution HLA typing was lacking; TRBV7-2 bias was queried instead.

Profiling relied on immunoSEQ multiplex PCR, and the TCRdb table lists in-frame clones only, not all of them. In the table there are roughly 4,700 clones, more than 55% of which are singletons. As regards this clone: Antigen specificity is unknown.

Broader study findings: Published gliadin-specific TRB sequences appeared in about 45% of the 18 coeliac samples, 1 of 6 controls. In active celiac disease, intraepithelial and lamina propria TRB and TRG repertoires were less clonal than controls.

Germline CDR1 is LNHDA and CDR2 is SQIVND (reference sequence). Between the trimmed V and J ends, which lost 3 bases and 9 bases, there was a span of 18 bases. The CDR3 contains 14 residues. The sequencing input was lymphocytes from the gut lamina propria. The receptor comes from a woman between 40 and 50 years old. The gene calls are TRBV19 and TRBJ2-7; D unclear. The CDR3 spells CASSIDSRNIGQYF. CDR3 DNA sequence: TGTGCCAGTAGTATCGATTCCAGAAACATTGGGCAGTACTTC.